The present entry profiles one TCR beta chain with its context. Methods used by the authors: The assay estimated nucleated cells by amplifying reference gene primers. This table comes from immunoSEQ multiplex PCR, and its TCRdb copy is limited to in-frame clones, with some not included. V, J and clone size are taken as reported in that table, and D and trimming were inferred from the DNA itself. The table includes around 250,000 clones, about nine tenths detected once. The sample comes from a study of blood T cell repertoires in COVID-19. The V gene's germline CDR1 is MNHEY and CDR2 SVGAGI. This CDR3 region has 14 residues. V dropped 8 bases and J dropped 4 bases, with 15 bases sitting between them. Across 24 US areas, participants ranged in age from 18 to 89 years.

What was sequenced was PBMCs or T cells enriched from blood (not recorded which). The V gene is TRBV6-5, the J gene TRBJ1-3; possible D gene TRBD1, 6 bases. The clonotype originates from a man aged 18 to 35 who had recovered from COVID-19. CDR3 sequence: CASQASGEGNTIYF. The CDR3 DNA reads as TGTGCCAGCCAAGCCTCAGGGGAAGGAAACACCATATATTTT.